These 32 T cell receptor beta chains originate from one sample sequenced in a study of T cell changes during pregnancy in multiple sclerosis. TCRdb's copy holds only in-frame clones and misses some; the assay was immunoSEQ multiplex PCR. The sample has 38,000 or so clones; 90% to 95% are singletons. Specimen: peripheral blood, collected before pregnancy. The receptors stem from a female donor with multiple sclerosis, enrolled in a pregnancy study.

The chain joins TRBV5-1 to TRBJ2-7, with D unresolved. The length of the CDR3 is 11 residues. The germline V gene has CDR1 SGHRS and CDR2 YFSETQ. With 4 bases removed from V and 2 bases from J, the gap between germline ends came to 4 bases. The CDR3: CASSDTYEQYF. CDR3 nucleotide sequence: TGCGCCAGCAGCGACACCTACGAGCAGTACTTC.

The rearrangement uses TRBV15 and TRBJ1-2; no firm D call. This CDR3 has 13 amino acids. Germline CDR1 is LNHNV and CDR2 is YYDKDF (reference sequence). Trimming took 4 bases from V and 4 from J, leaving 10 bases between them. The CDR3 loop is CATSKRRGYGYTF. The CDR3 nucleotides are TGTGCCACCAGCAAGAGGCGGGGCTATGGCTACACCTTC.

The chain is built from TRBV11-2 and TRBJ1-2; D perhaps matches TRBD1 (6 bases). Trimming removed 7 bases from V and 2 bases from J, with 20 bases in between. Germline assignment: CDR1 SGHAT and CDR2 FQNNGV. This CDR3 region has 16 residues. In nucleotides, the CDR3 is TGTGCCAGCACGACACAGGGTGGCAGGACAAACTATGGCTACACCTTC. Translation gives CASTTQGGRTNYGYTF.

The J gene is TRBJ2-7, the V gene TRBV7-2, with TRBD1 identical over 7 bases. From germline, CDR1 is SGHTA and CDR2 FQGNSA. The CDR3 has 16 amino acids. Trimming at V came to 1 base and at J to 4 bases, leaving 10 bases not matched to a gene. The CDR3 sequence: CASSLVAGGLAYEQYF. The DNA of the CDR3 is TGTGCCAGCAGCTTAGTGGCAGGGGGATTGGCGTACGAGCAGTACTTC.

The chain is built from TRBV18 and TRBJ2-3; D is unclear. CDR1 is KGHSH, CDR2 LQKENI, per germline. Between the trimmed V and J ends, which lost 3 bases and 6 bases, there was a span of 13 bases. The CDR3 length is 14 residues. The CDR3: CASSPSYSADTQYF. CDR3 bases: TGTGCCAGCTCACCCTCTTACTCTGCGGATACGCAGTATTTT. Drawing the rest from reference TRBV18 and TRBJ2-3, the complete variable domain is NAGVMQNPRHLVRRRGQEARLRCSPMKGHSHVYWYRQLPEEGLKFMVYLQKENIIDESGMPKERFSAEFPKEGPSILRIQQVVRGDSAAYFCASSPSYSADTQYFGPGTRLTVL.

Only one count was recorded for this clone. The chain employs TRBV27 and TRBJ1-6, with D possibly TRBD1 on 5 matching bases. The CDR3 runs 17 residues. V was trimmed by 3 bases and J by 10 bases, leaving 22 bases between them. Germline assignment: CDR1 MNHEY and CDR2 SMNVEV (reference sequence). The DNA of the CDR3 is TGTGCCAGCAGTTTTTCAAGGCCAGGGAAAGAGAACTCACCCCTCCACTTT. This gives the protein CASSFSRPGKENSPLHF.

V usage is TRBV6-1 and J usage is TRBJ1-3; 9 bases agree with TRBD1. Per the germline V gene, CDR1 is MNHNS and CDR2 is SASEGT. Germline trimming cut 0 bases from V and 0 bases from J; bases unmatched to any gene: 6. The CDR3 consists of 18 residues. Here the CDR3 reads CASSEALMGQGSGNTIYF. The CDR3 DNA follows: TGTGCCAGCAGTGAAGCGCTAATGGGACAGGGCTCTGGAAACACCATATATTTT.

This chain joins TRBV11-1 and TRBJ1-2; unclear D gene. The V end lost 5 bases, the J end lost 8 bases, and 27 bases lay between the germline ends. The germline CDR1 and CDR2 sequences are SGHAT and FQDESV (reference sequence). The CDR3 runs 17 residues. The CDR3 here is CASSRGGRSIDERGYTF. CDR3 coding DNA: TGTGCCAGCAGCAGAGGAGGGAGGAGTATCGATGAAAGAGGCTACACCTTC.

The chain is built from TRBV28 and TRBJ2-5, with TRBD2 as a possible D gene (7 bases). Trimming left V 6 bases short and J 5 bases short, with 16 bases between. The CDR3 totals 14 residues. The germline V gene has CDR1 MDHEN and CDR2 SYDVKM. In nucleotides, the CDR3 is TGTGCCAGCAGCTCGACAGGTAGCGGGGAGACCCAGTACTTC. Translated: CASSSTGSGETQYF.

The rearrangement links TRBV6-5 to TRBJ1-5; the D gene is possibly TRBD1 (5 bases). Germline assignment: CDR1 MNHEY and CDR2 SVGAGI. V lost 2 bases and J 2 bases, leaving 10 bases between the germline ends. This CDR3 region has 15 residues. The CDR3 protein is CASSYAGTGNQPQHF. The CDR3 bases are TGTGCCAGCAGTTACGCCGGGACTGGCAATCAGCCCCAGCATTTT.

The gene calls are TRBV4-3 and TRBJ2-4, with a weak D call TRBD2 (6 bases). The germline gives CDR1 LGHNA, CDR2 YSLEER. The V end lost 0 bases, the J end lost 0 bases, and 18 bases lay between the germline ends. The CDR3 length is 19 residues. The CDR3 spells CASSQDGAGITGAKNIQYF. For the CDR3, the DNA is TGCGCCAGCAGCCAAGACGGCGCGGGAATAACTGGAGCCAAAAACATTCAGTACTTC.

The gene calls are TRBV4-3 and TRBJ2-1; D not certain. The CDR3 runs 15 residues. The germline V and J ends were trimmed by 6 bases and 4 bases, with 16 bases remaining between them. Germline-derived CDR1 and CDR2 are LGHNA and YSLEER. CDR3 nucleotide sequence: TGCGCCAGCAGTTACGGGTCCACTGCTTACAATGAGCAGTTCTTC. This codes for CASSYGSTAYNEQFF.

Note on this clone: Its ends do not fully match the called genes, so a read error is possible. The rearrangement joins TRBV20-1 to TRBJ1-2; D remains unclear. This CDR3 contains 11 residues. Germline CDR1 is DFQATT and CDR2 is SNEGSKA (reference sequence). The CDR3 loop is CLLYWNYGYTF. CDR3 nucleotide sequence: TGTTTACTGTACTGGAACTATGGCTACACCTTC.

Note on this clone: A read error may produce the germline difference seen at one junction end. The J gene is TRBJ2-7, the V gene TRBV4-1; possible D gene TRBD2, 5 bases. The CDR3 runs to 14 residues. The germline V gene encodes CDR1 MGHRA and CDR2 YSYEKL. CDR3 region: CASSQEAESYEQYF. In nucleotides, the CDR3 is TGCGCCAGCAGTCAAGAAGCGGAGTCCTACGAGCAGTACTTC.

The rearrangement links TRBV21-1 to TRBJ1-5; the D segment call TRBD1 is taken from the table without a DNA check. TRBV21-1 is designated a pseudogene. The CDR3 runs to 13 residues. The CDR3 sequence: CASKGRALQPQHF. CDR3 DNA: TGTGCCAGCAAAGGCAGGGCTCTTCAGCCCCAGCATTTT.

The rearrangement joins TRBV7-9 to TRBJ2-1; 7 nucleotides match TRBD2. The CDR3 covers 16 residues. Germline V gene lookup returns CDR1 SEHNR and CDR2 FQNEAQ (reference sequence). The junction had 11 bases not matched to a gene; V was cut back by 5 bases and J by 4 bases. The CDR3 bases are TGTGCCAGCAGCCCCGGGACTATGGGCCCGTACAATGAGCAGTTCTTC. The encoded protein is CASSPGTMGPYNEQFF.

This chain uses TRBV19 with TRBJ2-3, with TRBD2 as a possible D gene (6 bases). The germline V and J ends were trimmed by 2 bases and 0 bases, with 9 bases remaining between them. The germline CDR1 and CDR2 sequences are LNHDA and SQIVND (reference sequence). This CDR3 has 15 amino acids. CDR3 DNA sequence: TGTGCCAGTAGTATACGGGCGGGAAGCACAGATACGCAGTATTTT. It yields the protein CASSIRAGSTDTQYF.

The chain uses TRBV7-9 and TRBJ2-1; D is undetermined. With 1 base removed from V and 10 bases from J, the gap between germline ends came to 8 bases. The CDR3 spans 12 residues. Germline loops: CDR1 SEHNR, CDR2 FQNEAQ (reference sequence). The DNA of the CDR3 is TGTGCCAGCAGCTTAGACAGACCCGAGCAGTTCTTC. Translation gives CASSLDRPEQFF.

The J gene is TRBJ1-1, the V gene TRBV19, with D possibly TRBD1 on 6 matching bases. The V gene's germline CDR1 is LNHDA and CDR2 SQIVND (reference sequence). The CDR3 has 14 residues. The germline V and J ends were trimmed by 6 bases and 9 bases, with 20 bases remaining between them. The CDR3 loop reads CASSQGTYRGQAFF. CDR3 sequence (DNA): TGTGCCAGTAGCCAAGGGACATATCGGGGTCAAGCTTTCTTT.

This chain connects TRBV2 to TRBJ1-5; possible D gene TRBD1, 6 bases. Germline V gene data show CDR1 as SNHLY and CDR2 as FYNNEI. There are 16 residues in the CDR3. Trimming removed 9 bases at V and 2 bases at J, with 20 bases between. This CDR3 reads CASKRGGSVGNQPQHF. In DNA, the CDR3 is TGTGCCAGTAAAAGGGGGGGGAGCGTCGGCAATCAGCCCCAGCATTTT.

The chain carries TRBV18 and TRBJ1-5; TRBD1 might be the D (6 bases). The germline CDR1 and CDR2 sequences are KGHSH and LQKENI. Trimming took off 0 bases at V and 5 bases at J, with 11 bases between the two ends. The CDR3 runs 15 residues. The CDR3 coding sequence is TGTGCCAGCTCACCACCGCAGGGGTCCCATCAGCCCCAGCATTTT. It yields the protein CASSPPQGSHQPQHF.

The chain carries TRBV11-1 and TRBJ2-1, with D perhaps TRBD1 (5 bases). The germline V gene encodes CDR1 SGHAT and CDR2 FQDESV (reference sequence). This CDR3 spans 12 amino acids. The V gene lost 0 bases and the J gene lost 11 bases, with 8 bases spanning the gap. The CDR3 loop is CASSLAGEKQFF. The DNA for the CDR3 is TGTGCCAGCAGCTTAGCAGGGGAAAAGCAGTTCTTC.

CDR3 coding DNA: TGTGCCAGCCGAACCACAGGGGAGTGGGCTGAAGCTTTCTTT. Its protein is CASRTTGEWAEAFF. The chain links TRBV28 to TRBJ1-1, with 7 bases aligning to TRBD1. The CDR3 totals 14 residues. Germline CDR1 reads MDHEN; CDR2 reads SYDVKM. Unmatched junction bases numbered 12, after V lost 8 bases and J lost 6 bases.

The V and J genes are TRBV18 and TRBJ1-1; D is undetermined. The V end lost 3 bases, the J end lost 1 base, and 9 bases lay between the germline ends. The V gene's germline CDR1 is KGHSH and CDR2 LQKENI. The CDR3 contains 14 residues. The CDR3 here is CASSPSQSNTEAFF. The DNA for the CDR3 is TGTGCCAGCTCACCTTCACAGTCGAACACTGAAGCTTTCTTT.

This rearrangement joins TRBV6-1 to TRBJ2-7; no firm D call. Trimming shortened V by 6 bases and J by 4 bases, and 7 bases separated the two germline ends. The CDR3 is made up of 11 amino acids. Germline assignment: CDR1 MNHNS and CDR2 SASEGT. CDR3 coding DNA: TGTGCCAGCAGAAAATTATACGAGCAGTACTTC. This translates into CASRKLYEQYF.

CDR3 protein: CASSEQGSYGYTF. As DNA, the CDR3 is TGTGCCAGCAGTGAACAGGGGAGCTATGGCTACACCTTC. The V and J genes are TRBV25-1 and TRBJ1-2, with D possibly matching TRBD1 (6 bases). Trimming removed 2 bases from V and 4 bases from J, with 8 bases in between. The CDR3 length is 13 residues. Germline lookup yields CDR1 MGHDK and CDR2 SYGVNS.

The rearrangement joins TRBV13 to TRBJ2-2; TRBD1 matches at 8 bases. The germline gives CDR1 PRHDT, CDR2 FYEKMQ (reference sequence). The CDR3 has 16 amino acids. Trimming cost V 5 bases and J 1 base; bases outside gene matches: 6. CDR3 coding DNA: TGTGCCAGCAGCACCACCGGGACAGGGAACACCGGGGAGCTGTTTTTT. Translation gives CASSTTGTGNTGELFF.

This chain connects TRBV5-4 to TRBJ2-1; TRBD2 matches 9 bases. J lost 5 bases, V lost 0 bases, and 3 bases had no gene match. This CDR3 comprises 15 residues. Looked up from germline, CDR1 is SGHNT and CDR2 is YYREEE (reference sequence). The CDR3 spells CASSLGLAVDNEQFF. Written as DNA, the CDR3 is TGTGCCAGCAGCTTGGGACTAGCGGTCGACAATGAGCAGTTCTTC. The full variable domain, its missing parts supplied by reference TRBV5-4 and TRBJ2-1, is ETGVTQSPTHLIKTRGQQVTLRCSSQSGHNTVSWYQQALGQGPQFIFQYYREEENGRGNFPPRFSGLQFPNYSSELNVNALELDDSALYLCASSLGLAVDNEQFFGPGTRLTVL.

V is TRBV5-1 and J is TRBJ2-3; 7 bases match TRBD1. In germline, CDR1 is SGHRS, CDR2 YFSETQ. The CDR3 consists of 14 residues. V lost 4 bases, J lost 0 bases, and 2 bases stayed unmatched. CDR3 region: CASSMTGSTDTQYF. The CDR3 nucleotides are TGCGCCAGCAGCATGACAGGGAGCACAGATACGCAGTATTTT.

The CDR3 DNA sequence: TGTGCCAGCAGTTACGGGGAACCGGGAAACTCCTACGAGCAGTACTTC. This sequence encodes CASSYGEPGNSYEQYF. The chain has TRBV6-6 and TRBJ2-5; the D gene is possibly TRBD2 (5 bases). The J call may be in error: the DNA end matches TRBJ2-7 better. CDR3 size: 16 residues. Looked up from germline, CDR1 is MNHNY and CDR2 is SVGAGI (reference sequence).

This chain uses TRBV6-1 with TRBJ2-7, with D maybe TRBD2 (7 bases). The CDR3 is 12 residues long. V was shortened by 6 bases and J by 6 bases, with 12 bases between the two germline ends. In germline, CDR1 is MNHNS, CDR2 SASEGT. The CDR3 nucleotides read TGTGCCAGCAGCCCAAGGGGGGGCGAGCAGTACTTC. Translating it yields CASSPRGGEQYF.

The rearrangement uses TRBV9 and TRBJ1-1; D unresolved. Germline loops: CDR1 SGDLS, CDR2 YYNGEE. V was shortened by 0 bases and J by 1 base, with 7 bases between the two germline ends. The CDR3 totals 14 residues. CDR3 sequence (DNA): TGTGCCAGCAGCGTAGATTTCGGGAACACTGAAGCTTTCTTT. Translating gives CASSVDFGNTEAFF.